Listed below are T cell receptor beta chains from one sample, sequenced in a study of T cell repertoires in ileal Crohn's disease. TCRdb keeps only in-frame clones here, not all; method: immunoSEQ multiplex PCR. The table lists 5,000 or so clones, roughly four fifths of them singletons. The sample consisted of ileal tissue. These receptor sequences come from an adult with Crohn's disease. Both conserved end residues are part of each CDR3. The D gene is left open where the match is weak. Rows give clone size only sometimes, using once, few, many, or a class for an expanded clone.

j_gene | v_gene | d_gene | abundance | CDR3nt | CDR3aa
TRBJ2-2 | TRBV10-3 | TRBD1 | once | TGTGCCATCAGTGCTTGGGACAGGGCGGACACCGGGGAGCTGTTTTTT | CAISAWDRADTGELFF
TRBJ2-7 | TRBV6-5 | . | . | TGTGCCAGCAGGAGAGGGGACATTAGTCACGAGCAGTACTTC | CASRRGDISHEQYF
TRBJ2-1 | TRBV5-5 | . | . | TGTGCCAGCAGCTTGGCCACTACCTCCTACAATGAGCAGTTCTTC | CASSLATTSYNEQFF
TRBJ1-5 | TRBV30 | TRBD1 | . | TGTGCCTGGAGCGGGACAGGGAGTAATCAGCCCCAGCATTTT | CAWSGTGSNQPQHF
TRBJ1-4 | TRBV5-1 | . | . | TGCGCCAGCAGTTTGCAGTCTAATGAAAAACTGTTTTTT | CASSLQSNEKLFF
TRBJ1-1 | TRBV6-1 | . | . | TGTGCCAGCAGTGAGGACACTTTAAGGAGTATCACTGAAGCTTTCTTT | CASSEDTLRSITEAFF
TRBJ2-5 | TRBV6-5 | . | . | TGTGCCAGCAGTCAGATCCGATTGCAGGGAGAGACCCAGTACTTC | CASSQIRLQGETQYF
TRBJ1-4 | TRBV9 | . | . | TGTGCCAGCAGCGCATCCGGGATGAGAGGGGAAAAACTGTTTTTT | CASSASGMRGEKLFF
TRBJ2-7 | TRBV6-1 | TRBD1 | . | TGTGCCAGCAGTGCTTATCAGGGACAGGGGTACGAGCAGTACTTC | CASSAYQGQGYEQYF
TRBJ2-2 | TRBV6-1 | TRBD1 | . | TGTGCCAGCAGTGAACCCAGGGGGCTTGACACCGGGGAGCTGTTTTTT | CASSEPRGLDTGELFF
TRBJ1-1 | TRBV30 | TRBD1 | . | TGTGCCTGGTGTAAAACAGGGGGGACTGAAGCTTTCTTT | CAWCKTGGTEAFF
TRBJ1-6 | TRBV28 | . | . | TGTGCCAGCAGTTCCCTACAGGATAATTCACCCCTCCACTTT | CASSSLQDNSPLHF
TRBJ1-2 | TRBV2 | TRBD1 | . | TGTGCCAGCAGTGAGGGGACAGGGGGCCTCTATGGCTACACCTTC | CASSEGTGGLYGYTF
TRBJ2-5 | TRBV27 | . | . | TGTGCCAGCAGTTTAGACTGGGAGAGTAAGACCCAGTACTTC | CASSLDWESKTQYF
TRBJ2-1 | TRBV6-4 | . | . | TGTGCCAGCAGTGACTCGAAACAGGGCCCCAATGAGCAGTTCTTC | CASSDSKQGPNEQFF
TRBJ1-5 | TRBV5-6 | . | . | TGTGCCAGCAGCCAAGGGGGGGGGACTCAGCCCCAGCATTTT | CASSQGGGTQPQHF
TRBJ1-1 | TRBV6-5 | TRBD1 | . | TGTGCCAGCAGTCACGCAGGGGGCCTGAACACTGAAGCTTTCTTT | CASSHAGGLNTEAFF
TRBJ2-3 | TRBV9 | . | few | TGTGCCAGCAGCTCCTTTGAGCGGAGCACAGATACGCAGTATTTT | CASSSFERSTDTQYF
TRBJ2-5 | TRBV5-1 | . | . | TGCGCCAGCAGCTTAGGGGGGGGATCCCAAGAGACCCAGTACTTC | CASSLGGGSQETQYF
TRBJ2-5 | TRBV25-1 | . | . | TGTGCCAGCAGTCCGAATGGGGCCATAGGTCGGGAGACCCAGTACTTC | CASSPNGAIGRETQYF